These 21 T cell receptor beta chains originate from one sample sequenced in a study of prognosis after radiotherapy for stage I lung cancer (dated by TCRdb to about 2021). For sequencing, an Illumina HiSeq 3000 was employed. The TCR beta CDR3 region was amplified from genomic DNA by two rounds of multiplex PCR. The first PCR round used primers specific to each TRBV and TRBJ gene, and the primer sequences were filed in Chinese patent CN105087789A. TCRdb took the public reads, trimmed them with fastp at Q25, ran MiXCR for clone calling and kept in-frame beta chains. Each CDR3 protein gets just one entry, which takes the most common genes and DNA from the rows behind it. A total of roughly 25,000 distinct CDR3 sequences appear in this sample, about 45% of them only once. More than 13% of the sample comes from the top ten. The sequences come from PBMCs, collected before or after stereotactic body radiation therapy (not recorded which). The receptors come from a donor at least 50 years old with non-small cell lung cancer.

This rearrangement joins TRBV2 to TRBJ1-2, with 12 nucleotides matching TRBD1. This CDR3 contains 14 residues. With V trimmed by 4 bases and J by 14 bases, 11 bases remained unmatched. Germline CDR1 and CDR2: SNHLY and FYNNEI. CDR3 in DNA: TGTGCCAGCAGTGCACCGGGACAGGGGGCGGATGGTACCTTC. This codes for CASSAPGQGADGTF.

This clonotype qualifies as medium-sized (0.01 to 0.1%). The CDR3 loop is CASRRQSYNSPLHF. DNA of the CDR3: TGTGCCAGCCGCAGACAGAGTTATAATTCACCCCTCCACTTT. This rearrangement joins TRBV12-3 or TRBV12-4 to TRBJ1-6; the D gene is possibly TRBD1 (5 bases). The CDR3 length is 14 residues. The V end was cut by 8 bases, the J end by 4 bases, with 12 bases between.

This clonotype ranks as medium-sized. The V gene is TRBV27, the J gene TRBJ2-1; no firm D call. The V gene lost 3 bases and the J gene lost 8 bases, with 14 bases spanning the gap. The CDR3 contains 14 residues. From germline, CDR1 is MNHEY and CDR2 SMNVEV (reference sequence). CDR3 nucleotide sequence: TGTGCCAGCAGTTTTTGGTCCCTATTTGATGAGCAGTTCTTC. This gives the protein CASSFWSLFDEQFF.

About this clonotype itself: A much larger clone sits a single nucleotide away, making a read error possible. The V and J genes are TRBV10-3 and TRBJ2-7; 9 bases agree with TRBD2. This CDR3 spans 15 amino acids. CDR1 ENHRY and CDR2 SYGVKD come from the germline V gene. CDR3 in amino acids: CAIGGGGATSYGQYF. DNA for the CDR3: TGTGCCATCGGGGGCGGGGGGGCGACTTCCTACGGGCAGTACTTC.

For this clonotype: A junction end diverges from the germline sequence, so it may reflect a read error. The chain couples TRBV11-3 to TRBJ2-2; 7 bases map to TRBD2. The CDR3 is 14 amino acids. Germline V gene sequence: CDR1 SGHNT, CDR2 YENEEA. The CDR3 nucleotides are TGTGCCATCAGCTTTAGGGGAGGGGCCGGGGAGCCGTTTTTT. Translated, it gives CAISFRGGAGEPFF.

Of note for this clonotype: This is likely an artifact of a read error, given a far larger clone one base away. The chain combines TRBV6-4 with TRBJ2-1; D uncertain. Germline loops: CDR1 MRHNA, CDR2 SNTAGT. The length of the CDR3 is 11 residues. V was cut by 10 bases and J by 7 bases, with 11 bases left in between. The CDR3 is CAIKILNEQFF. CDR3 DNA: TGTGCCATCAAAATCTTGAATGAGCAGTTCTTC.

The V call is TRBV28, the J call TRBJ2-3, with D hard to call. Per the germline V gene, CDR1 is MDHEN and CDR2 is SYDVKM. This CDR3 region has 11 residues. Trimming cost V 5 bases and J 15 bases, with 15 bases left between them. The CDR3 spells CASSLRDTKYF. In nucleotides, the CDR3 is TGTGCCAGCAGTCTCAGAGATACGAAATATTTT.

This clonotype came up many times. The J gene is TRBJ2-7, the V gene TRBV5-1; 8 nucleotides match TRBD2. V was clipped by 3 bases and J by 6 bases; unmatched bases: 11. Germline values: CDR1 SGHRS, CDR2 YFSETQ. CDR3 length equals 15 residues. In nucleotides, the CDR3 is TGCGCCAGCAGCTCCTTGTCGGGAGGGCCGAGCGAGCAGTACTTC. It is translated as CASSSLSGGPSEQYF.

This clonotype was observed at least ten times. The genes are TRBV20-1 and TRBJ1-1; D might be TRBD1 (5 bases). CDR1 is DFQATT and CDR2 is SNEGSKA in the germline V gene (reference sequence). The CDR3 extends over 13 amino acids. Trimming removed 0 bases at V and 4 bases at J, with 9 bases between. In nucleotides, the CDR3 is TGCAGTGCTAGAGATTCCAGGGCCACTGAAGCTTTCTTT. Amino acids: CSARDSRATEAFF.

This clonotype is termed medium-sized (0.01 to 0.1%). This chain uses TRBV12-3 or TRBV12-4 with TRBJ2-1; D uncertain. Deletions cut 5 bases from V and 7 bases from J, with 12 bases between. This CDR3 is 13 amino acids long. CDR3 amino acids: CASSGYQGNEQFF. The DNA of the CDR3 is TGTGCCAGCAGTGGCTACCAAGGAAATGAGCAGTTCTTC.

The V and J genes are TRBV2 and TRBJ1-2, with 7 positions matching TRBD1. This CDR3 contains 15 residues. Germline V gene sequence: CDR1 SNHLY, CDR2 FYNNEI. V lost 10 bases, J lost 8 bases, and 19 bases stayed unmatched. CDR3 DNA sequence: TGTGCCACAAACGCTGGATCCGGCGACAGGGTGGGCTACACCTTC. This gives the protein CATNAGSGDRVGYTF.

This clonotype occurred many times. The chain links TRBV5-1 to TRBJ2-7; D is perhaps TRBD2 (5 bases). The CDR3 loop spans 14 amino acids. V shed 0 bases and J shed 7 bases, with 14 bases lying between them. Germline V gene sequence: CDR1 SGHRS, CDR2 YFSETQ. In DNA form, the CDR3 reads TGCGCCAGCAGCTTGGTCTCCGGGATTGTAGAGCAGTACTTC. Translated: CASSLVSGIVEQYF.

The chain combines TRBV7-9 with TRBJ2-7; D tentatively reads TRBD1 or TRBD2 (7 bases each). Germline CDR1 and CDR2: SEHNR and FQNEAQ (reference sequence). The CDR3 is made up of 14 amino acids. Trimming took off 3 bases at V and 6 bases at J, with 15 bases between the two ends. The CDR3 region is CASSLCTGEGEQYF. In nucleotides, the CDR3 is TGTGCCAGCAGCTTGTGTACAGGGGAGGGCGAGCAGTACTTC.

By its share, this clonotype is medium-sized. The CDR3 reads CASRIGQGIGEQYF. DNA for the CDR3: TGTGCCAGCAGGATCGGACAGGGGATCGGCGAGCAGTACTTC. This sequence joins TRBV12-3 or TRBV12-4 and TRBJ2-7; 9 positions match TRBD1. The V gene end was trimmed by 6 bases and the J gene end by 6 bases; junction bases not matched to a gene: 9. This CDR3 region has 14 residues.

This clonotype was seen a single time. The rearrangement uses TRBV30 and TRBJ2-5, with TRBD1 as a possible D gene (6 bases). The CDR3 runs 14 residues. V was trimmed by 3 bases and J by 4 bases, leaving 15 bases between them. Per the germline V gene, CDR1 is GTSNPN and CDR2 is SVGIG (reference sequence). For the CDR3, the DNA is TGTGCCTGGAGAGGACGTGGGGGCGTAGAGACCCAGTACTTC. This gives the protein CAWRGRGGVETQYF.

This clonotype showed up just once. This rearrangement joins TRBV28 to TRBJ1-1; no clear D gene. Trimming took off 7 bases at V and 5 bases at J, with 14 bases between the two ends. Germline CDR1 reads MDHEN; CDR2 reads SYDVKM. The CDR3 has 13 residues. CDR3: CASTRPGRTEAFF. The CDR3 bases are TGTGCCAGCACAAGACCGGGTAGGACTGAAGCTTTCTTT.

The table lists this clonotype with many counts. The rearrangement joins TRBV18 to TRBJ1-4, with D unclear. V dropped 3 bases and J dropped 0 bases, with 11 bases sitting between them. Germline assignment: CDR1 KGHSH and CDR2 LQKENI. The CDR3 is 16 amino acids. CDR3 coding DNA: TGTGCCAGCTCACCGGCCGCGGGTCCAACTAATGAAAAACTGTTTTTT. Residues: CASSPAAGPTNEKLFF.

This clonotype is medium-sized in the sample. The chain links TRBV6-1 to TRBJ1-2; no reliable D call. V was pared by 5 bases and J by 5 bases, with 18 bases between. The length of the CDR3 is 15 residues. The germline V gene has CDR1 MNHNS and CDR2 SASEGT. The CDR3 is CASSRHQENQYGYTF. CDR3 coding DNA: TGTGCCAGCAGTCGTCATCAGGAGAATCAGTATGGCTACACCTTC.

Concerning this clonotype: A read error likely explains this, since a far larger clone differs by one base. The chain has TRBV6-2 or TRBV6-3 and TRBJ2-2; D uncertain. V was pared by 8 bases and J by 8 bases, with 15 bases between. The CDR3 totals 13 residues. The V gene's germline CDR1 is MNHEY and CDR2 SVGEGT. The CDR3: CASGTPMGGELFF. The CDR3 DNA follows: TGTGCCAGCGGCACCCCCATGGGAGGGGAGCTGTTTTTT.

In this sample, this clonotype turned up many times. This chain links TRBV27 with TRBJ2-5, with TRBD1 matching 8 bases. With 10 bases clipped from V and 5 bases from J, the junction kept 18 bases outside the gene matches. The CDR3 spans 16 residues. Germline assignment: CDR1 MNHEY and CDR2 SMNVEV (reference sequence). DNA for the CDR3: TGTGCCACCAAGGAAGGGACAGGTTCTTATCGGGAGACCCAGTACTTC. It encodes CATKEGTGSYRETQYF.

The chain uses TRBV6-9 and TRBJ2-7; TRBD2 matches 12 bases. The CDR3 extends over 15 amino acids. Germline V gene sequence: CDR1 MNHGY, CDR2 SVAAGI. Trimming took 4 bases from V and 0 from J; bases not matched to a gene: 1. DNA of the CDR3: TGTGCCAGCAGTTGGGGACTAGCGGGCTCCTACGAGCAGTACTTC. Protein: CASSWGLAGSYEQYF.